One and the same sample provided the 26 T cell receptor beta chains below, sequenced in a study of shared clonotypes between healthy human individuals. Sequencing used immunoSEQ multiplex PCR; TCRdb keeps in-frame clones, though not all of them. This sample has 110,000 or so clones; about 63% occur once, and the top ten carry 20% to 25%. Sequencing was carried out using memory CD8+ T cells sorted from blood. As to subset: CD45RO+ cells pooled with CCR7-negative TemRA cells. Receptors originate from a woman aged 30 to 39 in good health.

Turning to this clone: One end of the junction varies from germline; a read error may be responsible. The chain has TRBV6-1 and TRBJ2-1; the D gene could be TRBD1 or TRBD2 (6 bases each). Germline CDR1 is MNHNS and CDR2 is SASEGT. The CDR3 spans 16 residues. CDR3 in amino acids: CASSEEGGAGFNEQFF. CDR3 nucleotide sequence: TGTGCCAGCAGCGAAGAGGGGGGCGCGGGGTTCAATGAGCAGTTCTTC.

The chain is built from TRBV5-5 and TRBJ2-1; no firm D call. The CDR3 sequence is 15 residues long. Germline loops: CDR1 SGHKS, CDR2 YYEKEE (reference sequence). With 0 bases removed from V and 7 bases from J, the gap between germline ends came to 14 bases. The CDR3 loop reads CASSLVLHMVNEQFF. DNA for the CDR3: TGTGCCAGCAGCTTGGTTCTACACATGGTTAATGAGCAGTTCTTC.

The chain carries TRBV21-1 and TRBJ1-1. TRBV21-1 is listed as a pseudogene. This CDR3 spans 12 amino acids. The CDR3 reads CASSTLVFEAFF. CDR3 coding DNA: TGTGCCAGCAGCACCCTAGTGTTTGAAGCTTTCTTT.

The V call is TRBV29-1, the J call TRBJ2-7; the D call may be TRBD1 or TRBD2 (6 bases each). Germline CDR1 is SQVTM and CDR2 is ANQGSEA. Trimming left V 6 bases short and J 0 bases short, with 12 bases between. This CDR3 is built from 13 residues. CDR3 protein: CSVQGRFSYEQYF. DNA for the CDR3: TGCAGCGTCCAGGGGAGGTTCTCCTACGAGCAGTACTTC.

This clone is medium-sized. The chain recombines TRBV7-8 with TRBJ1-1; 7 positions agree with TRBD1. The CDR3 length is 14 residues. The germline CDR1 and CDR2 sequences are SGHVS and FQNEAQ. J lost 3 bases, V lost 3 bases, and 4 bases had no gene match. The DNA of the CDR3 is TGTGCCAGCAGCTTGTCCAGGGGGGACACTGAAGCTTTCTTT. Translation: CASSLSRGDTEAFF.

Written as DNA, the CDR3 is TGTGCCAGCAGCTTAGCTTCCGCCCAGCGGGACAATGAGCAGTTCTTC. Residues: CASSLASAQRDNEQFF. The chain employs TRBV7-9 and TRBJ2-1; possible D gene TRBD2, 6 bases. The V and J ends lost 0 bases and 5 bases respectively, with 14 bases between them. The CDR3 is made up of 16 amino acids. CDR1 is SEHNR and CDR2 is FQNEAQ in the germline V gene (reference sequence). Complete variable domain (other parts from reference TRBV7-9 and TRBJ2-1): DTGVSQNPRHKITKRGQNVTFRCDPISEHNRLYWYRQTLGQGPEFLTYFQNEAQLEKSRLLSDRFSAERPKGSFSTLEIQRTEQGDSAMYLCASSLASAQRDNEQFFGPGTRLTVL.

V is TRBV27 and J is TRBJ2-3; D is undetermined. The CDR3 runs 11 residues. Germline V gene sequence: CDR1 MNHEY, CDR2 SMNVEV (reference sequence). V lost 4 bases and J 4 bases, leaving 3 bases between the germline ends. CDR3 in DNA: TGTGCCAGCAGTTCCCCAGATACGCAGTATTTT. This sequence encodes CASSSPDTQYF.

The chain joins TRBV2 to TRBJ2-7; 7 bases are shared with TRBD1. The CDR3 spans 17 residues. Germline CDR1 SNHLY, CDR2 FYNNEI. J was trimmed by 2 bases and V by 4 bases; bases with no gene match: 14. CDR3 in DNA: TGTGCCAGCAGTGCCTACAGGGGTACAGGGATCCCCTACGAGCAGTACTTC. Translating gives CASSAYRGTGIPYEQYF.

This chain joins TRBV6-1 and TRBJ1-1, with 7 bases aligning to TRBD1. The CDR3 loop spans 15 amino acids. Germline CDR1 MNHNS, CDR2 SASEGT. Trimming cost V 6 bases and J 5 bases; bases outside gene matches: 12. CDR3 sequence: CASRKEGGLGTEAFF. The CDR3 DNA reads TGTGCCAGCAGGAAGGAAGGGGGCCTAGGGACTGAAGCTTTCTTT.

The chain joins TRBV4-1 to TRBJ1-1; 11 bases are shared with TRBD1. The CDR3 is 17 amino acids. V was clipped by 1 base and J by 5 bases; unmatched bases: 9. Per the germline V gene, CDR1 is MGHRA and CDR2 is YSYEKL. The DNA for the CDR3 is TGCGCCAGCAGCCAAGCATCCGGACAGGGGGCGCGAACTGAAGCTTTCTTT. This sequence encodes CASSQASGQGARTEAFF.

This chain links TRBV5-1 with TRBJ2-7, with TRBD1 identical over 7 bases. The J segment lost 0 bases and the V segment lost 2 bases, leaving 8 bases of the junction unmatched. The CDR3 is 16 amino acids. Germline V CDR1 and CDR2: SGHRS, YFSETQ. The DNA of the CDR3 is TGCGCCAGCAGCTTCAAACAGGGGCTAAGCTCCTACGAGCAGTACTTC. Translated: CASSFKQGLSSYEQYF.

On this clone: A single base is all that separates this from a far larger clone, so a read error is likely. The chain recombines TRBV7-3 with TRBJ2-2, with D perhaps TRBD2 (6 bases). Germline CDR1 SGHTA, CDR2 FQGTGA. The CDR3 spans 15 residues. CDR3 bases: TGTGCCAGCAACTTACTTAGCGGGAACACCGGGGAGCTGTTTTTT. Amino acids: CASNLLSGNTGELFF.

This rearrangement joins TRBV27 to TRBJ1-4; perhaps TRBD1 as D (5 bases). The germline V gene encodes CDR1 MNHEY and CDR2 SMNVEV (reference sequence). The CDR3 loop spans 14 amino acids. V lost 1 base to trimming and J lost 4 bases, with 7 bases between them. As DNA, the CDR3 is TGTGCCAGCAGTTTATATGGGGGTAATGAAAAACTGTTTTTT. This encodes CASSLYGGNEKLFF. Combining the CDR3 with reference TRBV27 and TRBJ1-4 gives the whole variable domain EAQVTQNPRYLITVTGKKLTVTCSQNMNHEYMSWYRQDPGLGLRQIYYSMNVEVTDKGDVPEGYKVSRKEKRNFPLILESPSPNQTSLYFCASSLYGGNEKLFFGSGTQLSVL.

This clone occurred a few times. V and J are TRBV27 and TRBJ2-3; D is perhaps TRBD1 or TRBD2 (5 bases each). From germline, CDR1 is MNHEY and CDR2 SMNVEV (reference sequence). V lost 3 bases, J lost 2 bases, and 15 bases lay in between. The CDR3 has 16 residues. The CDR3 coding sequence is TGTGCCAGCAGTTTGGGACCGAGCTGGGCCACAGATACGCAGTATTTT. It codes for CASSLGPSWATDTQYF.

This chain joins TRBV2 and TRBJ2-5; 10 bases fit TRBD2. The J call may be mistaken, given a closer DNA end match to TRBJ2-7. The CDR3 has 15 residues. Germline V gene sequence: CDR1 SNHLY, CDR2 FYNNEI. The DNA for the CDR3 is TGTGCCACATCCGGGACTAGCGACACTTCCTACGAGCAGTACTTC. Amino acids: CATSGTSDTSYEQYF.

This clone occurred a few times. The CDR3 region has the DNA TGTGCCAGCAGAAGCGCAGGGTACAATGAGCAGTTCTTC. This gives the protein CASRSAGYNEQFF. The chain joins TRBV11-1 to TRBJ2-1; D is perhaps TRBD1 (5 bases). V was clipped by 6 bases and J by 4 bases, with 10 bases between them. Germline CDR1 is SGHAT and CDR2 is FQDESV (reference sequence). The CDR3 contains 13 residues.

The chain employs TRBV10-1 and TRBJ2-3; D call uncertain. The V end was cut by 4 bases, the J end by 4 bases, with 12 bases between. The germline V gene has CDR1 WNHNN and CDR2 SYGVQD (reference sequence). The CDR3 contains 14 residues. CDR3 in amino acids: CASSVGQDADTQYF. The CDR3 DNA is TGCGCCAGCAGTGTCGGGCAGGACGCAGATACGCAGTATTTT.

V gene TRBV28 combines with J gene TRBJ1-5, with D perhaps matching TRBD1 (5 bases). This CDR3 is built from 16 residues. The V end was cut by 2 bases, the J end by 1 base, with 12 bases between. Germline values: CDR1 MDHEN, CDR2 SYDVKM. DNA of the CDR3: TGTGCCAGCAGTTTAGTGCGGCAGGGAAGCAATCAGCCCCAGCATTTT. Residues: CASSLVRQGSNQPQHF.

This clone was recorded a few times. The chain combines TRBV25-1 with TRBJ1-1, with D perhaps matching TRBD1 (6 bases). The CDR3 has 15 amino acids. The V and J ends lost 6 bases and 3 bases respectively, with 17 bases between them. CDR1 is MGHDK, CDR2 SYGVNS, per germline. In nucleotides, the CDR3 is TGTGCCAGCAGCGACCTACAGGGTCACTACACTGAAGCTTTCTTT. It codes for CASSDLQGHYTEAFF.

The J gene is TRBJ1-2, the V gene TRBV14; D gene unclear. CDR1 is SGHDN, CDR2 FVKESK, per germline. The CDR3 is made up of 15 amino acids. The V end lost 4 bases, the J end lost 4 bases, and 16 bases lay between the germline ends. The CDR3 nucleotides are TGTGCCAGCAGCCTCACGGGCCTTATCTCCTATGGCTACACCTTC. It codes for CASSLTGLISYGYTF.

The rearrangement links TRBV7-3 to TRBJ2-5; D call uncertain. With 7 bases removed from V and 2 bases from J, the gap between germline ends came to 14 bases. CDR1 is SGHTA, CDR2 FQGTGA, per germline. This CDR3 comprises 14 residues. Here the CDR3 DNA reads TGTGCCAGCAAGGTCGTGCATGTTCAAGAGACCCAGTACTTC. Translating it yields CASKVVHVQETQYF.

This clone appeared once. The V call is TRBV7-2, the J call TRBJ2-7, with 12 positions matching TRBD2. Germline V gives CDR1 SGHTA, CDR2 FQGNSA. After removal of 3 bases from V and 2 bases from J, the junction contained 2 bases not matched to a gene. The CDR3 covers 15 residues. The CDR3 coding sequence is TGTGCCAGCAGCTTCCTAGCGGGAGGGACCTACGAGCAGTACTTC. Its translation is CASSFLAGGTYEQYF.

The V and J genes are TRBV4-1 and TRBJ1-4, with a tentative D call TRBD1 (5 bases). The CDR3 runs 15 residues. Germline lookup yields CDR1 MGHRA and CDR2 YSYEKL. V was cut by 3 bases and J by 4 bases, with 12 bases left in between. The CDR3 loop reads CASSQLGAFNEKLFF. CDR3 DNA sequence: TGCGCCAGCAGCCAGCTCGGGGCCTTTAATGAAAAACTGTTTTTT.

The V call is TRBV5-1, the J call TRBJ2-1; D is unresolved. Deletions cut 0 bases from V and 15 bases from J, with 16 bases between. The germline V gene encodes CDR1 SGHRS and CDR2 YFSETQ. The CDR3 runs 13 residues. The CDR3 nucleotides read TGCGCCAGCAGCTTGGGGACGGCAGGAATCCTGTTCTTC. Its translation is CASSLGTAGILFF.

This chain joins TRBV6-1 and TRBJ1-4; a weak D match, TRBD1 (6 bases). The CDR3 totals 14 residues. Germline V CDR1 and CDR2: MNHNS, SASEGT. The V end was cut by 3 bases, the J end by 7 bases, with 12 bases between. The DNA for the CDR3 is TGTGCCAGCAGTGAGGGGGCGGGTGGTGAAAAACTGTTTTTT. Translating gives CASSEGAGGEKLFF.

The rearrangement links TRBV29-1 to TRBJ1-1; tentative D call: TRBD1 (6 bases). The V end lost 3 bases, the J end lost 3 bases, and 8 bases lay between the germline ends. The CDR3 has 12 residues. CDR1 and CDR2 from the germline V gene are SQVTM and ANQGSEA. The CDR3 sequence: CSVEDRYTEAFF. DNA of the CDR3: TGCAGCGTTGAGGACAGATACACTGAAGCTTTCTTT.